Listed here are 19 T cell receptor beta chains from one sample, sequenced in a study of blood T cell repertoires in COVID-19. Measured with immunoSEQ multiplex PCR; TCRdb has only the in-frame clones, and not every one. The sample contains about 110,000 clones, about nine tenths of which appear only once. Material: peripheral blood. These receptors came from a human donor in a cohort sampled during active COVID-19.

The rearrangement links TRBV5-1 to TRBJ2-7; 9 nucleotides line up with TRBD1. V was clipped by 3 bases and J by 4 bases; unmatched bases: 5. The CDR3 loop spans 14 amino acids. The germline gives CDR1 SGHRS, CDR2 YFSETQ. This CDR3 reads CASSSTGGWYEQYF. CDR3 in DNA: TGCGCCAGCAGCTCCACAGGGGGCTGGTACGAGCAGTACTTC.

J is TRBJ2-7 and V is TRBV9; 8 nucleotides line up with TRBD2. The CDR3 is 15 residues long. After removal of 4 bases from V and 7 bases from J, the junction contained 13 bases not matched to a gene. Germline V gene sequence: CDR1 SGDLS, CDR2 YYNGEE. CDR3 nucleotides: TGTGCCAGCAGCCCCGTAGCGGGACCCGCCGGGGAGCAGTACTTC. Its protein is CASSPVAGPAGEQYF.

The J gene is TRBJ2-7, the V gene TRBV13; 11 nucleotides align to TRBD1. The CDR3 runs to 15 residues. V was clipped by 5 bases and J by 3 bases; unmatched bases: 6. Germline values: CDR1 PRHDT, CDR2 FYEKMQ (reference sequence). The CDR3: CASSPRDRGDYEQYF. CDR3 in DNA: TGTGCCAGCAGCCCCCGGGACAGGGGGGACTACGAGCAGTACTTC. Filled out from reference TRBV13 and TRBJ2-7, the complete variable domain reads AAGVIQSPRHLIKEKRETATLKCYPIPRHDTVYWYQQGPGQDPQFLISFYEKMQSDKGSIPDRFSAQQFSDYHSELNMSSLELGDSALYFCASSPRDRGDYEQYFGPGTRLTVT.

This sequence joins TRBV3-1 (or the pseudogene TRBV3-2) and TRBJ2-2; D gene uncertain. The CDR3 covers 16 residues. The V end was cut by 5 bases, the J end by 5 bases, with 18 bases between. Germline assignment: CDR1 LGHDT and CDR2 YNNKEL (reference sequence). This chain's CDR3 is CASSGQTRVQTGELFF. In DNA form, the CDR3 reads TGTGCCAGCAGCGGCCAAACCCGGGTCCAAACCGGGGAGCTGTTTTTT.

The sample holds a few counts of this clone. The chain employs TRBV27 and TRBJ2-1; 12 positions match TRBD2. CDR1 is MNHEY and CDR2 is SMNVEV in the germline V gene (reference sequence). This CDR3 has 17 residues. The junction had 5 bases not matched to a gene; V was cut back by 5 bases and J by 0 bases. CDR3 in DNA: TGTGCCAGCAGTACCGGGACTAGCGGGTCCTCCTACAATGAGCAGTTCTTC. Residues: CASSTGTSGSSYNEQFF.

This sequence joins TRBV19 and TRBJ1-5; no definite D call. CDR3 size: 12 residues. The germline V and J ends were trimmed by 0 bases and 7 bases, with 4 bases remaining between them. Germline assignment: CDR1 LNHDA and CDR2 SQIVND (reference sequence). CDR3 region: CASSIDYQPQHF. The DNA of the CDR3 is TGTGCCAGTAGTATAGACTACCAGCCCCAGCATTTT.

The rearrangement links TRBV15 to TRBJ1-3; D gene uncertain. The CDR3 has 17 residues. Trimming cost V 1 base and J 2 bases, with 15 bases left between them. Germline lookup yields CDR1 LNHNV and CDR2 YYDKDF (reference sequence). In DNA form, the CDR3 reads TGTGCCACCAGCAGAGTGGCCGGGTATCATGCTGGAAACACCATATATTTT. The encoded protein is CATSRVAGYHAGNTIYF. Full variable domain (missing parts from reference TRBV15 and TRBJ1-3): DAMVIQNPRYQVTQFGKPVTLSCSQTLNHNVMYWYQQKSSQAPKLLFHYYDKDFNNEADTPDNFQSRRPNTSFCFLDIRSPGLGDTAMYLCATSRVAGYHAGNTIYFGEGSWLTVV.

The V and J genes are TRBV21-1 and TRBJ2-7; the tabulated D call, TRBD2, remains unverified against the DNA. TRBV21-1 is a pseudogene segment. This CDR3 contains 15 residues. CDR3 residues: CANLKEASRPYEQYF. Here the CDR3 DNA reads TGTGCCAACCTCAAAGAGGCTAGTCGGCCCTACGAGCAGTACTTC.

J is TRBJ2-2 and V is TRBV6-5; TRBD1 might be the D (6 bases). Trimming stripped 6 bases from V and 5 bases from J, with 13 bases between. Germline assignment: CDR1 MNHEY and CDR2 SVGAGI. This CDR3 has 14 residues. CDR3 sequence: CASRGGVRTGELFF. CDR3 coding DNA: TGTGCCAGCAGAGGGGGAGTTAGGACCGGGGAGCTGTTTTTT.

The CDR3 loop reads CASSQAFHTEAFF. In DNA, the CDR3 is TGTGCCAGCAGCCAAGCGTTCCACACTGAAGCTTTCTTT. This sequence joins TRBV14 and TRBJ1-1, with no clear D. The CDR3 totals 13 residues. From germline, CDR1 is SGHDN and CDR2 FVKESK. With 1 base removed from V and 3 bases from J, the gap between germline ends came to 6 bases.

The CDR3 coding sequence is TGTGCCAGCCGGGATAACTATGGCTACACCTTC. It translates to CASRDNYGYTF. The J gene is TRBJ1-2, the V gene TRBV28; D remains unclear. V lost 8 bases and J 1 base, leaving 5 bases between the germline ends. The CDR3 contains 11 residues. Germline CDR1 reads MDHEN; CDR2 reads SYDVKM.

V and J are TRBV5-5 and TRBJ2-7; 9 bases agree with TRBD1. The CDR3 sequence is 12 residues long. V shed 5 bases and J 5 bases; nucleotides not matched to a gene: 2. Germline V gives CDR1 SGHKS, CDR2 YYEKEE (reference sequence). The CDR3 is CASRRTGDEQYF. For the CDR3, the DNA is TGTGCCAGCAGACGGACAGGGGACGAGCAGTACTTC.

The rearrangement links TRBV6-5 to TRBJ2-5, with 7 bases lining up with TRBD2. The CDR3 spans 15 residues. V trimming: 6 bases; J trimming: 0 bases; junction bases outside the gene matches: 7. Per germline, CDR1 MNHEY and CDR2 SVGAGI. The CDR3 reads CASRVSGTYQETQYF. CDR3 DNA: TGTGCCAGCAGGGTGAGCGGGACGTACCAAGAGACCCAGTACTTC.

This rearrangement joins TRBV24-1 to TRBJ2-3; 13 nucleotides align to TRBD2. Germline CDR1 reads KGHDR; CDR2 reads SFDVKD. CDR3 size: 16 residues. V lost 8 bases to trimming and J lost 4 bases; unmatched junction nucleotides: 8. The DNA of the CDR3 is TGTGCCACCAACCCGACTAGCGGGAGGATCTCAGATACGCAGTATTTT. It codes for CATNPTSGRISDTQYF.

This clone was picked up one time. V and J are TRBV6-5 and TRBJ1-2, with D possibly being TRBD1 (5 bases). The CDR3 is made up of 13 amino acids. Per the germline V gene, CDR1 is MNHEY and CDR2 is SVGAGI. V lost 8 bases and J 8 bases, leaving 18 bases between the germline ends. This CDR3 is CASGVGAGKGYTF. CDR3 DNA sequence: TGTGCCAGCGGGGTTGGGGCAGGGAAAGGCTACACCTTC.

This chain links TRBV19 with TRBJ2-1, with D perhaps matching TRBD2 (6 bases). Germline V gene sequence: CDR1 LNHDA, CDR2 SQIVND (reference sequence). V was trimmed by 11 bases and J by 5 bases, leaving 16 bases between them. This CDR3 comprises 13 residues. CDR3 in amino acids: CASGAGLHNEQFF. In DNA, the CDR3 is TGTGCCTCAGGAGCGGGTCTCCACAATGAGCAGTTCTTC.

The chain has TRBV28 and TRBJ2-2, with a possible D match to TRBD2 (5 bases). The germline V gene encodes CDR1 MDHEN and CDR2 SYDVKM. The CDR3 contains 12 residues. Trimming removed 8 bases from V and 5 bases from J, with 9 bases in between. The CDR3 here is CASRSGTGELFF. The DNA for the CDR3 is TGTGCCAGCCGTTCGGGGACCGGGGAGCTGTTTTTT.

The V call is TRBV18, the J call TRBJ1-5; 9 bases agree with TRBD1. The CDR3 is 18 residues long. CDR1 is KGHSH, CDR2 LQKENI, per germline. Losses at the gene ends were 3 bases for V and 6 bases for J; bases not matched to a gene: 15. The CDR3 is CASSPPVLGQGRVQPQHF. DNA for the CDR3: TGTGCCAGCTCACCCCCTGTGCTGGGACAGGGACGGGTTCAGCCCCAGCATTTT.

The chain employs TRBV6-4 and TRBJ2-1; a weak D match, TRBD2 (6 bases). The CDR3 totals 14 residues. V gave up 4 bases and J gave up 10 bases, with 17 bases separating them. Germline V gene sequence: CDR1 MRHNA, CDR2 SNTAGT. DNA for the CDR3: TGTGCCAGCAGTGGGGGGGACTCAAGCATGGAGCAGTTCTTC. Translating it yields CASSGGDSSMEQFF.